The rows below give T cell receptor beta chains drawn from one sample of a study of T cell repertoires in cytomegalovirus infection. TCRdb re-analysed the reads in MiXCR, keeping a single row per CDR3 protein. The sample shows roughly 150,000 distinct CDR3 sequences, roughly a quarter of them seen only once. The sequenced sample consisted of PBMCs. The receptors were sampled from a human donor in good health (CMV status not recorded). Some clones in this sample may be carry-over from other donors' samples. CDR3s include the opening cysteine and the closing phenylalanine or tryptophan. The D gene is left open where the match is weak. Clone size is shown for a subset of rows, as once, few, many or a class of expanded clone.

D: .
J: TRBJ1-1
size: .
V: TRBV6-2/TRBV6-3
CDR3: CASRDTGTEAFF
DNA: TGTGCCAGCAGAGATACGGGGACTGAAGCTTTCTTT

D: TRBD1
J: TRBJ2-7
size: few
V: TRBV4-2
CDR3: CASSQPGQDYEQYF
DNA: TGTGCCAGCAGCCAACCGGGACAGGACTACGAGCAGTACTTC

D: .
J: TRBJ2-2
size: few
V: TRBV28
CDR3: CASSLLPGTGELFF
DNA: TGTGCCAGCAGTTTACTGCCTGGGACCGGGGAGCTGTTTTTT

D: TRBD1
J: TRBJ1-5
size: .
V: TRBV7-9
CDR3: CASSEGQVNQPQHF
DNA: TGTGCCAGCAGCGAGGGACAGGTCAATCAGCCCCAGCATTTT

D: TRBD2
J: TRBJ2-3
size: .
V: TRBV5-1
CDR3: CASTINPTSGVTDTKYF
DNA: TGCGCCAGCACCATAAACCCGACTAGCGGGGTAACAGATACGAAGTATTTT

D: TRBD2
J: TRBJ2-7
size: once
V: TRBV12-3/TRBV12-4
CDR3: CASSRSGTTGEQYF
DNA: TGTGCCAGCAGCCGTAGCGGGACAACGGGGGAGCAGTACTTC

D: .
J: TRBJ2-7
size: many
V: TRBV7-2
CDR3: CASSSASSYEQYF
DNA: TGTGCCAGCAGCTCTGCCAGTTCCTACGAGCAGTACTTC

D: .
J: TRBJ2-5
size: .
V: TRBV12-3/TRBV12-4
CDR3: CASRLGRYQETQYF
DNA: TGTGCCAGCCGTTTAGGGAGGTACCAAGAGACCCAGTACTTC

D: .
J: TRBJ1-5
size: .
V: TRBV29-1
CDR3: CSGRTGRSNQPQHF
DNA: TGCAGCGGTCGTACCGGGCGGAGCAATCAGCCCCAGCATTTT

D: TRBD1
J: TRBJ1-5
size: few
V: TRBV6-1
CDR3: CASILTGEQPQHF
DNA: TGTGCCAGCATTTTGACAGGGGAGCAGCCCCAGCATTTT

D: TRBD1
J: TRBJ1-1
size: many
V: TRBV7-2
CDR3: CASSFLGTVLNTEAFF
DNA: TGTGCCAGCAGCTTTCTTGGGACAGTCTTGAACACTGAAGCTTTCTTT

D: .
J: TRBJ2-1
size: many
V: TRBV28
CDR3: CASTPPGQRNYNEQFF
DNA: TGTGCCAGCACCCCCCCCGGGCAGAGGAACTACAATGAGCAGTTCTTC

D: TRBD1
J: TRBJ2-5
size: .
V: TRBV6-8
CDR3: CASRRQGWETQYF
DNA: TGTGCCAGCAGGCGACAGGGCTGGGAGACCCAGTACTTC

D: TRBD1
J: TRBJ1-2
size: .
V: TRBV4-1
CDR3: CASSQASTGEANYGYTF
DNA: TGCGCCAGCAGCCAAGCATCTACAGGGGAAGCTAACTATGGCTACACCTTC

D: .
J: TRBJ1-1
size: once
V: TRBV4-1
CDR3: CASSLGHANTEAFF
DNA: TGCGCCAGCAGCCTGGGACACGCGAACACTGAAGCTTTCTTT

D: .
J: TRBJ2-1
size: many
V: TRBV6-5
CDR3: CASIGGTSYNEQFF
DNA: TGTGCCAGCATTGGGGGGACCTCCTACAATGAGCAGTTCTTC

D: .
J: TRBJ1-6
size: .
V: TRBV2
CDR3: CASRTTNSPLHF
DNA: TGTGCCAGCAGAACCACTAATTCACCCCTCCACTTT

D: TRBD2
J: TRBJ2-3
size: .
V: TRBV20-1
CDR3: CSASIAGGNTDTQYF
DNA: TGCAGTGCTAGTATAGCGGGGGGGAACACAGATACGCAGTATTTT

D: .
J: TRBJ1-1
size: .
V: TRBV5-8
CDR3: CASSARQAAFF
DNA: TGTGCCAGCAGCGCAAGACAGGCAGCTTTCTTT

D: TRBD1
J: TRBJ2-1
size: few
V: TRBV5-6
CDR3: CASRGTGGGGKHEQFF
DNA: TGTGCCAGCAGGGGGACAGGGGGCGGCGGGAAGCATGAGCAGTTCTTC

D: TRBD2
J: TRBJ2-2
size: many
V: TRBV7-2
CDR3: CASSRYSGGVNTGELFF
DNA: TGTGCCAGCAGCCGCTATAGCGGGGGGGTGAACACCGGGGAGCTGTTTTTT

D: TRBD1
J: TRBJ1-4
size: .
V: TRBV5-1
CDR3: CASSKSDRGRGEKLFF
DNA: TGCGCCAGCAGCAAATCGGACAGGGGGCGAGGTGAAAAACTGTTTTTT

D: TRBD2
J: TRBJ2-5
size: many
V: TRBV7-2
CDR3: CASSLDGGRAGETQYF
DNA: TGTGCCAGCAGCTTAGATGGCGGGAGGGCGGGAGAGACCCAGTACTTC

D: TRBD1
J: TRBJ2-4
size: many
V: TRBV28
CDR3: CASSSGTGTRKKNIQYF
DNA: TGTGCCAGCAGTTCCGGGACAGGGACGAGGAAAAAAAACATTCAGTACTTC

D: TRBD2
J: TRBJ2-1
size: .
V: TRBV6-2/TRBV6-3
CDR3: CASSYGSFKASGRGRNEQFF
DNA: TGTGCCAGCAGTTACGGATCGTTTAAGGCTAGCGGGAGAGGGCGGAATGAGCAGTTCTTC